This TCR beta chain was profiled in a study of sequential checkpoint blockade in melanoma. Study details: Maintenance nivolumab came after either treatment sequence. About two dozen patients had matched tumor biopsies before treatment and at week 13 after nivolumab or ipilimumab alone. TCRbeta immunosequencing was performed on DNA from 85 to 100 pretreatment melanoma tumor samples.

The data were produced by immunoSEQ multiplex PCR, yet TCRdb's version contains in-frame clones alone and is incomplete. This repertoire shows about 37,000 clones, around 32% found once; its top ten account for approximately 1.5%. Treatment given: randomized to nivolumab then ipilimumab (arm A) or the reverse (arm B). CDR1 is SGHVT, CDR2 SQSDAQ, per germline. V gave up 5 bases and J gave up 3 bases; unmatched junction bases: 2. CDR3 length: 13 residues. This clone was seen a few times. The antigen is unknown. Study findings and constraints: Tumor T-cell fraction and clonality correlated with PD-L1 and CD8+ counts.

The source of this sequence is a human donor with melanoma. Sequenced here: tumor tissue (inferred from file names), sampled from a patient given nivolumab and ipilimumab in sequence. The chain carries TRBV7-4 and TRBJ2-5; 8 nucleotides match TRBD2. The CDR3 here is CASSPGGEETQYF. The CDR3 DNA reads as TGTGCCAGCAGCCCCGGGGGGGAAGAGACCCAGTACTTC.